A single sample gave rise to the 17 T cell receptor beta chains below, sequenced in a study of Graves' ophthalmopathy and Graves' hyperthyroidism. Amplified material comprised TCR beta CDR3 regions derived from RNA transcripts. HTBI-primed RT-PCR formed the first round, and a multiplex PCR formed the second. MiXCR, applied by TCRdb to the multiplex PCR reads, yields one record per CDR3 protein. The sample shows hundreds of thousands of distinct CDR3 sequences, around a fifth of them seen only once. Sequenced sample: peripheral blood. The receptors shown here come from a woman younger than 35 with stable Graves' hyperthyroidism. Some clones in this sample may be carry-over from other donors' samples.

This clonotype was recorded a few times. The gene calls are TRBV19 and TRBJ2-4; D might be TRBD1 (6 bases). The CDR3 totals 15 residues. V shed 3 bases and J shed 4 bases, with 13 bases lying between them. Looked up from germline, CDR1 is LNHDA and CDR2 is SQIVND (reference sequence). The CDR3 sequence: CASSMVAGTKNIQYF. The CDR3 nucleotides read TGTGCCAGTAGTATGGTCGCAGGGACAAAAAACATTCAGTACTTC.

This clonotype appeared many times. The rearrangement links TRBV6-1 to TRBJ1-6, with TRBD1 matching over 9 bases. This CDR3 comprises 15 residues. Germline loops: CDR1 MNHNS, CDR2 SASEGT. J lost 8 bases, V lost 5 bases, and 7 bases had no gene match. For the CDR3, the DNA is TGTGCCAGCAGTAGAACGACAGGGGGAGATTCACCCCTCCACTTT. Protein product: CASSRTTGGDSPLHF.

This clonotype was found many times. The V call is TRBV14, the J call TRBJ1-2, with 9 bases fitting TRBD1. This CDR3 spans 14 amino acids. J lost 7 bases, V lost 4 bases, and 7 bases had no gene match. Germline CDR1 reads SGHDN; CDR2 reads FVKESK. CDR3 DNA sequence: TGTGCCAGCAGCCTACGGACAGGGGTTTTTGGCTACACCTTC. This gives the protein CASSLRTGVFGYTF.

The chain employs TRBV10-3 and TRBJ2-7; perhaps D is TRBD1 or TRBD2 (5 bases each). Deletions cut 8 bases from V and 0 bases from J, with 14 bases between. The CDR3 is made up of 14 amino acids. The germline V gene has CDR1 ENHRY and CDR2 SYGVKD. The CDR3 DNA is TGTGCCATCTGGGACGCTTCGAGCTCCTACGAGCAGTACTTC. Translated, it gives CAIWDASSSYEQYF.

With regard to this clonotype: Being one base from a much bigger clone, this may be a read error. V usage is TRBV6-2 or TRBV6-3 and J usage is TRBJ2-7; the D call may be TRBD1 or TRBD2 (5 bases each). V lost 0 bases to trimming and J lost 2 bases, with 8 bases between them. Germline assignment: CDR1 MNHEY and CDR2 SVGEGT. There are 14 residues in the CDR3. This CDR3 reads CASSYSPGPYEQYF. Written as DNA, the CDR3 is TGTGCCAGCAGTTACTCACCGGGACCCTACGAGCAGTACTTC.

There are many counts of this clonotype. The gene calls are TRBV6-1 and TRBJ2-5, with D possibly matching TRBD2 (5 bases). In germline, CDR1 is MNHNS, CDR2 SASEGT. Deletions cut 8 bases from V and 2 bases from J, with 18 bases between. There are 15 residues in the CDR3. CDR3: CASGRPPIVQETQYF. The CDR3 DNA is TGTGCCAGCGGGAGACCCCCGATCGTTCAAGAGACCCAGTACTTC.

This clonotype showed up many times. The chain couples TRBV5-1 to TRBJ2-2; TRBD1 agrees at 8 bases. The germline V gene encodes CDR1 SGHRS and CDR2 YFSETQ. J gave up 0 bases and V 4 bases, and 5 bases lay outside the gene matches. The CDR3 sequence is 16 residues long. In DNA form, the CDR3 reads TGCGCCAGCAGCCGATCGGACAGGGCGAACACCGGGGAGCTGTTTTTT. Amino acids: CASSRSDRANTGELFF.

This clonotype occurred many times. The J gene is TRBJ1-6, the V gene TRBV19; D might be TRBD1 (6 bases). The germline V gene encodes CDR1 LNHDA and CDR2 SQIVND (reference sequence). CDR3 length: 13 amino acids. V was pared by 5 bases and J by 10 bases, with 12 bases between. CDR3 DNA sequence: TGTGCCAGTAGTGACGACAGGTCGTCACCCCTCCACTTT. It encodes CASSDDRSSPLHF.

This clonotype has at least ten counts. V is TRBV20-1 and J is TRBJ2-6; the D is unclear. Trimming took 3 bases from V and 3 from J, leaving 15 bases between them. This CDR3 comprises 16 residues. Germline CDR1 DFQATT, CDR2 SNEGSKA (reference sequence). The CDR3 region is CSARAFSFHGANVLTF. The CDR3 DNA sequence: TGCAGTGCTAGGGCTTTCTCATTCCATGGGGCCAACGTCCTGACTTTC.

V gene TRBV12-3 or TRBV12-4 combines with J gene TRBJ2-5; D is unclear. The CDR3 is 14 residues long. Trimming cost V 5 bases and J 0 bases, with 10 bases left between them. The CDR3 sequence is CASSPRRDQETQYF. CDR3 coding DNA: TGTGCCAGCAGTCCCCGACGGGACCAAGAGACCCAGTACTTC.

This clonotype occurred many times. The gene calls are TRBV12-3 or TRBV12-4 and TRBJ2-7, with D possibly being TRBD2 (5 bases). V lost 6 bases and J 4 bases, leaving 10 bases between the germline ends. CDR3 size: 12 residues. The CDR3 protein is CASRGDTYEQYF. DNA for the CDR3: TGTGCCAGCAGGGGAGATACTTACGAGCAGTACTTC.

In this sample, this clonotype turned up many times. The genes are TRBV27 and TRBJ1-2, with 8 bases lining up with TRBD1. This CDR3 is 16 amino acids long. The germline CDR1 and CDR2 sequences are MNHEY and SMNVEV (reference sequence). J gave up 3 bases and V 10 bases, and 16 bases lay outside the gene matches. CDR3 loop: CATKPHGQGWDYGYTF. CDR3 sequence (DNA): TGTGCCACCAAACCACACGGACAGGGCTGGGACTATGGCTACACCTTC.

V and J are TRBV11-2 and TRBJ2-7; D not certain. The CDR3 length is 15 residues. Germline-derived CDR1 and CDR2 are SGHAT and FQNNGV. V lost 3 bases to trimming and J lost 0 bases, with 12 bases between them. The chain's CDR3 is CASSLYYLISYEQYF. CDR3 nucleotide sequence: TGTGCCAGCAGCTTGTACTACTTGATCTCCTACGAGCAGTACTTC. The full variable domain, rest sourced from reference TRBV11-2 and TRBJ2-7, is EAGVAQSPRYKIIEKRQSVAFWCNPISGHATLYWYQQILGQGPKLLIQFQNNGVVDDSQLPKDRFSAERLKGVDSTLKIQPAKLEDSAVYLCASSLYYLISYEQYFGPGTRLTVT.

This clonotype was recorded many times. The genes are TRBV6-1 and TRBJ1-1; D gene uncertain. V was shortened by 6 bases and J by 5 bases, with 10 bases between the two germline ends. Germline-derived CDR1 and CDR2 are MNHNS and SASEGT. The CDR3 has 12 amino acids. The CDR3 region has the DNA TGTGCCAGCAGGTCGACCGGGACTGAAGCTTTCTTT. Amino acids: CASRSTGTEAFF.

This clonotype was seen ten or more times. J is TRBJ1-2 and V is TRBV7-9; D uncertain. The CDR3 runs to 13 residues. V was clipped by 3 bases and J by 5 bases, with 10 bases between them. The germline gives CDR1 SEHNR, CDR2 FQNEAQ (reference sequence). The chain's CDR3 is CASSLVERYGYTF. In nucleotides, the CDR3 is TGTGCCAGCAGCTTGGTGGAACGTTATGGCTACACCTTC. The full variable domain, its missing parts supplied by reference TRBV7-9 and TRBJ1-2, is DTGVSQNPRHKITKRGQNVTFRCDPISEHNRLYWYRQTLGQGPEFLTYFQNEAQLEKSRLLSDRFSAERPKGSFSTLEIQRTEQGDSAMYLCASSLVERYGYTFGSGTRLTVV.

This rearrangement joins TRBV7-2 to TRBJ2-2; D is tentatively TRBD1 or TRBD2 (5 bases each). Trimming stripped 1 base from V and 5 bases from J, with 11 bases between. The germline gives CDR1 SGHTA, CDR2 FQGNSA. The CDR3 runs 15 residues. The CDR3 region is CASSLVGPGTGELFF. CDR3 nucleotide sequence: TGTGCCAGCAGCTTAGTGGGACCCGGAACCGGGGAGCTGTTTTTT. Full variable domain (remainder filled in from reference TRBV7-2 and TRBJ2-2): GAGVSQSPSNKVTEKGKDVELRCDPISGHTALYWYRQSLGQGLEFLIYFQGNSAPDKSGLPSDRFSAERTGGSVSTLTIQRTQQEDSAVYLCASSLVGPGTGELFFGEGSRLTVL.

This clonotype appeared many times. A single base separates this from a much larger clone, so it may be a read error. The final CDR3 position lacks the conserved phenylalanine or tryptophan, pointing to a likely read error. This chain joins TRBV6-5 and TRBJ1-2; D is uncertain. CDR3 size: 15 residues. V was shortened by 0 bases and J by 5 bases, with 13 bases between the two germline ends. Germline assignment: CDR1 MNHEY and CDR2 SVGAGI. The chain's CDR3 is CASSYSRGGSYGYTL. CDR3 DNA sequence: TGTGCCAGCAGTTACTCGCGAGGCGGTTCTTATGGCTACACCCTC.